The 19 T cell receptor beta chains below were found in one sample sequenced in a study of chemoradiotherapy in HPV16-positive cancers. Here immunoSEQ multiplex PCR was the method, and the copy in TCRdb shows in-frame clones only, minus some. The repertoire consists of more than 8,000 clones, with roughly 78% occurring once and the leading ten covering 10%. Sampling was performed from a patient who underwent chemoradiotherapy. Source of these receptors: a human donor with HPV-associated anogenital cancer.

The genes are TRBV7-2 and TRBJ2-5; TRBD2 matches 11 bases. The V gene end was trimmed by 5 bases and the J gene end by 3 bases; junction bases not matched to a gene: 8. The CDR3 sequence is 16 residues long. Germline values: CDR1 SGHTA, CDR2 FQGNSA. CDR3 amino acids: CASSVSSGGIKETQYF. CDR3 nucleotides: TGTGCCAGCAGCGTATCTAGCGGGGGGATTAAAGAGACCCAGTACTTC.

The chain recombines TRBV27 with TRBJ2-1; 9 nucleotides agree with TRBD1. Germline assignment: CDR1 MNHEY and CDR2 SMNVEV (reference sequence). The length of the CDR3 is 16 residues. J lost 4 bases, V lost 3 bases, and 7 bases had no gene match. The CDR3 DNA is TGTGCCAGCAGTTTTCCTCCGGGACAGGGTTACAATGAGCAGTTCTTC. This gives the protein CASSFPPGQGYNEQFF.

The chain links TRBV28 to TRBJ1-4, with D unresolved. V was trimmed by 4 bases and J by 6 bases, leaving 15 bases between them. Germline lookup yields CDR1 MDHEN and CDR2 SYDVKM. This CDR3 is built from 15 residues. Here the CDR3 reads CASSSTKAGDEKLFF. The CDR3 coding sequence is TGTGCCAGCAGTTCCACGAAAGCGGGCGATGAAAAACTGTTTTTT.

The CDR3 is CASMEVDWGYTF. The CDR3 DNA follows: TGTGCCAGCATGGAGGTCGACTGGGGCTACACCTTC. The chain has TRBV2 and TRBJ1-2; D not certain. Trimming took 7 bases from V and 8 from J, leaving 14 bases between them. Germline V CDR1 and CDR2: SNHLY, FYNNEI. CDR3 length: 12 amino acids.

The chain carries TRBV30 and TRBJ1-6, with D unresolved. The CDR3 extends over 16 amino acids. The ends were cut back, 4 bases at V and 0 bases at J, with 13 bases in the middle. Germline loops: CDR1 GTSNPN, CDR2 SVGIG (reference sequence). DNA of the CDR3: TGTGCCTGGACCCGGGAGACGAACTCCTATAATTCACCCCTCCACTTT. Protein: CAWTRETNSYNSPLHF.

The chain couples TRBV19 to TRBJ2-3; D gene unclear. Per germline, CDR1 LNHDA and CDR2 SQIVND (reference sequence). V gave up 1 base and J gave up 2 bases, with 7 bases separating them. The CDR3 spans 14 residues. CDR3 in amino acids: CASSIAQITDTQYF. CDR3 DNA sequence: TGTGCCAGTAGTATAGCACAGATCACAGATACGCAGTATTTT.

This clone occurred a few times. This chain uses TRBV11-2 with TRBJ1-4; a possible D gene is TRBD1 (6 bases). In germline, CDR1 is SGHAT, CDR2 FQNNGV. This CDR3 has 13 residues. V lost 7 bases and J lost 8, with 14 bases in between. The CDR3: CASTHDGGEKLFF. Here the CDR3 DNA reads TGTGCCAGCACCCACGACGGGGGCGAAAAACTGTTTTTT.

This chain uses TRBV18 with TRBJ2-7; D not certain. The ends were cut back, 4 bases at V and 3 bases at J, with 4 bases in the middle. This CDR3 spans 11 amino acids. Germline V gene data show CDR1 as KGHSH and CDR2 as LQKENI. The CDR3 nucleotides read TGTGCCAGCTCACAGGGCTACGAGCAGTACTTC. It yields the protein CASSQGYEQYF.

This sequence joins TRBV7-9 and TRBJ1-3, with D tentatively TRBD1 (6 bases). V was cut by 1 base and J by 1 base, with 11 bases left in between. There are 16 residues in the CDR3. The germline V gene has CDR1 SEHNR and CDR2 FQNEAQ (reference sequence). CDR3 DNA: TGTGCCAGCAGCTTAGTCTACAGGGATTCTGGAAACACCATATATTTT. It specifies CASSLVYRDSGNTIYF.

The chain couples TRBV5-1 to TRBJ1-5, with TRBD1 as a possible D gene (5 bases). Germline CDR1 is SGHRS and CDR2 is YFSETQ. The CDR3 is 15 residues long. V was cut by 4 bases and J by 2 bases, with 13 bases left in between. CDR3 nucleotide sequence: TGCGCCAGCAGCCCGGACGGGGGTGGCAATCAGCCCCAGCATTTT. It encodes CASSPDGGGNQPQHF.

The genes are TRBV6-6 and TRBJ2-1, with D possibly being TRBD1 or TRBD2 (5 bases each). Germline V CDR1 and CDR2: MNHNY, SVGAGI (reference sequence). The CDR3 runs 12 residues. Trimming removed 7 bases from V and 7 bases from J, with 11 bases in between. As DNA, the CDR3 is TGTGCCAGCACCTTGGGGGTGAATGAGCAGTTCTTC. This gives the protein CASTLGVNEQFF.

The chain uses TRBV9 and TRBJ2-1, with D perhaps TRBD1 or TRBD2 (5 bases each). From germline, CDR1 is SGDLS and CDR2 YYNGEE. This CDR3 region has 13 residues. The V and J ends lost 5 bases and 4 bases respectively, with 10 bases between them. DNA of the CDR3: TGTGCCAGCAGTCTGAGGGGTTACAATGAGCAGTTCTTC. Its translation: CASSLRGYNEQFF.

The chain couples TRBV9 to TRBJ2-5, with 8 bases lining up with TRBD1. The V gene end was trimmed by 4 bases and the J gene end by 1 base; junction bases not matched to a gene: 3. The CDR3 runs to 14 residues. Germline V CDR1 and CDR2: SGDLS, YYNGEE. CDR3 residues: CASSPGQVQETQYF. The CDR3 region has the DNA TGTGCCAGCAGCCCGGGACAGGTCCAAGAGACCCAGTACTTC.

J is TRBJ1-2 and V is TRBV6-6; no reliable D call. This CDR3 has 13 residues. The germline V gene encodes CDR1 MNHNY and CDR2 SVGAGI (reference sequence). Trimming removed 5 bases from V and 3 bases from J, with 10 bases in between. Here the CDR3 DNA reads TGTGCCAGCAGTGATCCTCAGGACTATGGCTACACCTTC. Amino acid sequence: CASSDPQDYGYTF.

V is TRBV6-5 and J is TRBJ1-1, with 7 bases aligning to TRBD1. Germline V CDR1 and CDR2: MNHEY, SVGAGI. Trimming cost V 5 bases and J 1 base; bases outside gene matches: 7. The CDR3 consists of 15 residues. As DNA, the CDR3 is TGTGCCAGCAGTCGGCCGGGACAGAAGAACACTGAAGCTTTCTTT. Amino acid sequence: CASSRPGQKNTEAFF.

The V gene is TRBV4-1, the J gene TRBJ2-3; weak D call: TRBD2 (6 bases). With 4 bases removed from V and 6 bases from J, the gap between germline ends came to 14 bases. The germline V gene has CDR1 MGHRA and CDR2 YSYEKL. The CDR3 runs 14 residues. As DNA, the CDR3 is TGCGCCAGCAGCCCAGGACTACGAGGCGATACGCAGTATTTT. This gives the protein CASSPGLRGDTQYF.

CDR3 DNA sequence: TGTGCCAGCAGTGGGACGTTCGGTGCGGGGGGAGGAGATACGCAGTATTTT. Amino acids: CASSGTFGAGGGDTQYF. This rearrangement joins TRBV6-1 to TRBJ2-3; the match to TRBD2 covers 8 bases. The CDR3 is 17 residues long. J gave up 5 bases and V 4 bases, and 14 bases lay outside the gene matches. Germline values: CDR1 MNHNS, CDR2 SASEGT.

For the CDR3, the DNA is TGCAGCGTTGCCTTGTGGTCGGCACTGAGCACAGATACGCAGTATTTT. Protein: CSVALWSALSTDTQYF. This rearrangement joins TRBV29-1 to TRBJ2-3; D ambiguous. CDR3 length: 16 amino acids. V was clipped by 4 bases and J by 0 bases, with 17 bases between them. CDR1 is SQVTM and CDR2 is ANQGSEA in the germline V gene.

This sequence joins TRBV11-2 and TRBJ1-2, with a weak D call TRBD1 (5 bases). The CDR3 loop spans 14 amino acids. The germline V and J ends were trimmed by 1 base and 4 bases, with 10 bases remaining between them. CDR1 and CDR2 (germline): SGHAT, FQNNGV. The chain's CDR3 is CASSLATGSYGYTF. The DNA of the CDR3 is TGTGCCAGCAGCTTAGCTACAGGTTCCTATGGCTACACCTTC. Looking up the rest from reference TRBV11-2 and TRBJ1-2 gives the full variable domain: EAGVAQSPRYKIIEKRQSVAFWCNPISGHATLYWYQQILGQGPKLLIQFQNNGVVDDSQLPKDRFSAERLKGVDSTLKIQPAKLEDSAVYLCASSLATGSYGYTFGSGTRLTVV.